The clone carrying this TCR beta chain rates as medium-sized. Its antigen remains unidentified. RNA transcripts were the template for amplifying TCR beta CDR3 regions. HTBI primers were used for first-round RT-PCR of the TCR CDR3. From the multiplex PCR reads, TCRdb called clonotypes with MiXCR, one entry per CDR3 protein. The table has 75,000 to 100,000 distinct CDR3 sequences, roughly 56% seen once. The data originate from a study of T cells in Graves' hyperthyroidism and ophthalmopathy. Unmatched junction bases numbered 7, after V lost 5 bases and J lost 7 bases. This CDR3 is 12 amino acids long. Germline V gene lookup returns CDR1 SQVTM and CDR2 ANQGSEA. Study findings and constraints: Expanded thyroid clonotypes (above 0.001) were mostly also found in blood.

What was sequenced was blood. The rearrangement links TRBV29-1 to TRBJ1-2; 7 bases fit TRBD1. This TCR was sampled from a woman between 35 and 50 years old with Graves' hyperthyroidism. The CDR3 bases are TGCAGCGTTCAGGACAGGCTTGGTGGCTACACCTTC. Amino acids: CSVQDRLGGYTF.